A single sample is the source of the 23 T cell receptor beta chains below, sequenced in a study of cytomegalovirus exposure and HLA in healthy donors. Vbeta (60) and Jbeta (13) primers were used in the PCR. TCRdb's copy holds only in-frame clones and misses some; the assay was immunoSEQ multiplex PCR. The sample gives over 85,000 clones, roughly two thirds of which show up once; 0.95% to 1.5% is in the top ten. Source material: PBMCs. These receptors were taken from a female donor in good health and CMV-seronegative.

This chain joins TRBV18 and TRBJ2-7, with no clear D. Looked up from germline, CDR1 is KGHSH and CDR2 is LQKENI. The CDR3 extends over 12 amino acids. The V end was cut by 2 bases, the J end by 3 bases, with 5 bases between. The CDR3 region has the DNA TGTGCCAGCTCACCATCGAGCTACGAGCAGTACTTC. This codes for CASSPSSYEQYF. Based on the CDR3 plus reference TRBV18 and TRBJ2-7, the full variable domain is NAGVMQNPRHLVRRRGQEARLRCSPMKGHSHVYWYRQLPEEGLKFMVYLQKENIIDESGMPKERFSAEFPKEGPSILRIQQVVRGDSAAYFCASSPSSYEQYFGPGTRLTVT.

The rearrangement links TRBV28 to TRBJ2-7, with 8 positions matching TRBD2. Germline V CDR1 and CDR2: MDHEN, SYDVKM. V trimming: 7 bases; J trimming: 0 bases; junction bases outside the gene matches: 5. This CDR3 spans 14 amino acids. This CDR3 reads CASIPGGPSYEQYF. The CDR3 DNA follows: TGTGCCAGCATTCCGGGAGGGCCCTCCTACGAGCAGTACTTC.

This chain uses TRBV11-3 with TRBJ2-1, with D maybe TRBD2 (6 bases). This CDR3 spans 11 amino acids. The V gene's germline CDR1 is SGHNT and CDR2 YENEEA. V shed 5 bases and J shed 10 bases, with 9 bases lying between them. CDR3 residues: CASSREREQFF. DNA for the CDR3: TGTGCCAGCAGCCGGGAGAGGGAGCAGTTCTTC.

The V and J genes are TRBV2 and TRBJ2-3; 8 nucleotides match TRBD1. The CDR3 runs 15 residues. After removal of 5 bases from V and 1 base from J, the junction contained 5 bases not matched to a gene. Germline V gene lookup returns CDR1 SNHLY and CDR2 FYNNEI. The CDR3 sequence: CASSFYRGGTDTQYF. For the CDR3, the DNA is TGTGCCAGCAGTTTTTACAGGGGGGGCACAGATACGCAGTATTTT.

The chain joins TRBV5-6 to TRBJ1-4; TRBD1 is a possible D gene (5 bases). Germline values: CDR1 SGHDT, CDR2 YYEEEE. The CDR3 covers 13 residues. The V end was cut by 5 bases, the J end by 4 bases, with 9 bases between. Here the CDR3 reads CASRTAFNEKLFF. The DNA of the CDR3 is TGTGCCAGCAGGACAGCGTTTAATGAAAAACTGTTTTTT.

The rearrangement links TRBV6-1 to TRBJ2-2, with D unclear. CDR1 and CDR2 (germline): MNHNS, SASEGT. Trimming removed 7 bases from V and 9 bases from J, with 18 bases in between. The length of the CDR3 is 14 residues. CDR3 coding DNA: TGTGCCAGCACCCCAACACTATCCTATCGGGAGCTGTTTTTT. It codes for CASTPTLSYRELFF.

The V gene is TRBV7-2, the J gene TRBJ2-5, with 9 positions matching TRBD1. Germline assignment: CDR1 SGHTA and CDR2 FQGNSA. The CDR3 length is 15 residues. The V gene end was trimmed by 6 bases and the J gene end by 4 bases; junction bases not matched to a gene: 9. CDR3 DNA sequence: TGTGCCAGCAGTTCTCACAGGGGGCTCGGAGAGACCCAGTACTTC. Protein product: CASSSHRGLGETQYF.

This chain uses TRBV2 with TRBJ2-5, with TRBD2 as a possible D gene (7 bases). Germline V lookup: CDR1 SNHLY, CDR2 FYNNEI. The V gene lost 6 bases and the J gene lost 5 bases, with 13 bases spanning the gap. The CDR3 has 13 amino acids. CDR3 region: CASRGGQRETQYF. CDR3 nucleotides: TGTGCCAGCAGGGGGGGGCAGAGGGAGACCCAGTACTTC.

This rearrangement joins TRBV27 to TRBJ2-2; 11 nucleotides agree with TRBD2. Germline V gives CDR1 MNHEY, CDR2 SMNVEV (reference sequence). Trimming at V came to 2 bases and at J to 6 bases, leaving 8 bases not matched to a gene. This CDR3 has 17 residues. The CDR3 here is CASSLLAGGRGPGELFF. The CDR3 coding sequence is TGTGCCAGCAGTTTACTAGCGGGAGGAAGGGGGCCCGGGGAGCTGTTTTTT.

This rearrangement joins TRBV7-9 to TRBJ2-1; D is possibly TRBD1 (5 bases). The CDR3 contains 15 residues. Germline V lookup: CDR1 SEHNR, CDR2 FQNEAQ (reference sequence). V was pared by 5 bases and J by 5 bases, with 16 bases between. For the CDR3, the DNA is TGTGCCAGCAGCCCCGATTGGCTGGACAACAATGAGCAGTTCTTC. The encoded protein is CASSPDWLDNNEQFF.

The CDR3 nucleotides are TGTGCCAGCAGTTTACGGGACACTCTCTACGAGCAGTACTTC. Amino acid sequence: CASSLRDTLYEQYF. The chain employs TRBV27 and TRBJ2-7; D might be TRBD1 (6 bases). The CDR3 has 14 amino acids. V was trimmed by 2 bases and J by 3 bases, leaving 11 bases between them. The V gene's germline CDR1 is MNHEY and CDR2 SMNVEV (reference sequence).

CDR3 nucleotides: TGTGCCAGTAGTATGGCAGACAACAATCAGCCCCAGCATTTT. Amino acids: CASSMADNNQPQHF. The V gene is TRBV19, the J gene TRBJ1-5, with D unclear. Germline CDR1 reads LNHDA; CDR2 reads SQIVND (reference sequence). The CDR3 is 14 amino acids. The germline V and J ends were trimmed by 3 bases and 3 bases, with 9 bases remaining between them.

This chain links TRBV19 with TRBJ2-5; D remains ambiguous. V was clipped by 3 bases and J by 5 bases, with 13 bases between them. The CDR3 runs to 14 residues. Germline V CDR1 and CDR2: LNHDA, SQIVND (reference sequence). CDR3 DNA sequence: TGTGCCAGTAGTATGTCTGTCTCCTTTGAGACCCAGTACTTC. As protein: CASSMSVSFETQYF. The whole variable domain, filled in from reference TRBV19 and TRBJ2-5, reads DGGITQSPKYLFRKEGQNVTLSCEQNLNHDAMYWYRQDPGQGLRLIYYSQIVNDFQKGDIAEGYSVSREKKESFPLTVTSAQKNPTAFYLCASSMSVSFETQYFGPGTRLLVL.

The V gene is TRBV6-4, the J gene TRBJ2-3, with 10 bases identical to TRBD2. This CDR3 spans 15 amino acids. Germline lookup yields CDR1 MRHNA and CDR2 SNTAGT. J lost 6 bases, V lost 10 bases, and 13 bases had no gene match. The CDR3 loop is CATSNLAGVGDTQYF. In DNA form, the CDR3 reads TGTGCCACCTCGAACCTAGCGGGAGTAGGGGATACGCAGTATTTT.

The genes are TRBV4-1 and TRBJ2-2; D might be TRBD2 (6 bases). Trimming stripped 0 bases from V and 5 bases from J, with 13 bases between. The V gene's germline CDR1 is MGHRA and CDR2 YSYEKL. This CDR3 is 16 amino acids long. The CDR3 region has the DNA TGCGCCAGCAGCCAAGATGGCCTGGGAGGAACCGGGGAGCTGTTTTTT. Protein product: CASSQDGLGGTGELFF.

V gene TRBV6-1 combines with J gene TRBJ1-1; weak D call: TRBD1 (6 bases). This CDR3 has 12 amino acids. The V end lost 11 bases, the J end lost 0 bases, and 10 bases lay between the germline ends. CDR1 and CDR2 (germline): MNHNS, SASEGT. The CDR3 bases are TGTGCCGGCGACAGGATGAACACTGAAGCTTTCTTT. It yields the protein CAGDRMNTEAFF.

The V call is TRBV5-6, the J call TRBJ2-3; perhaps TRBD2 as D (5 bases). CDR3 size: 14 residues. V was trimmed by 6 bases and J by 3 bases, leaving 14 bases between them. Germline V CDR1 and CDR2: SGHDT, YYEEEE. The CDR3: CASMRAQLTDTQYF. The DNA for the CDR3 is TGTGCCAGCATGCGGGCCCAACTAACAGATACGCAGTATTTT.

The gene calls are TRBV5-1 and TRBJ2-1; D is possibly TRBD1 (6 bases). Deletions cut 4 bases from V and 2 bases from J, with 10 bases between. This CDR3 has 14 residues. The germline gives CDR1 SGHRS, CDR2 YFSETQ. CDR3 nucleotide sequence: TGCGCCAGCAGCCTAGGGGGTGCCTACAATGAGCAGTTCTTC. Translating gives CASSLGGAYNEQFF.

The rearrangement joins TRBV5-1 to TRBJ1-4; TRBD1 agrees at 8 bases. The CDR3 runs to 15 residues. The V segment lost 4 bases and the J segment 8 bases; nucleotides outside the gene matches: 10. Per germline, CDR1 SGHRS and CDR2 YFSETQ. The CDR3 DNA sequence: TGCGCCAGCAGCACAAGGACAGGGCCGGGGGAAAAACTGTTTTTT. This translates into CASSTRTGPGEKLFF.

V gene TRBV2 combines with J gene TRBJ1-2, with 11 bases lining up with TRBD1. Losses at the gene ends were 6 bases for V and 8 bases for J; bases not matched to a gene: 8. The CDR3 contains 14 residues. Germline V CDR1 and CDR2: SNHLY, FYNNEI. CDR3 region: CASSGGQGVGGYTF. In DNA form, the CDR3 reads TGTGCCAGCAGCGGGGGACAGGGGGTAGGGGGCTACACCTTC.

This chain joins TRBV11-2 and TRBJ1-2; no firm D call. V gave up 0 bases and J gave up 1 base, with 3 bases separating them. CDR3 length equals 13 residues. Germline V gene data show CDR1 as SGHAT and CDR2 as FQNNGV. The DNA for the CDR3 is TGTGCCAGCAGCTTAGACAGTAACTATGGCTACACCTTC. Translating it yields CASSLDSNYGYTF.

The chain carries TRBV30 and TRBJ2-5; 7 bases are a match to TRBD2. Unmatched junction bases numbered 5, after V lost 5 bases and J lost 5 bases. This CDR3 spans 12 amino acids. Looked up from germline, CDR1 is GTSNPN and CDR2 is SVGIG (reference sequence). The CDR3 DNA follows: TGTGCCTGGTCCGGGGGAGGGGAGACCCAGTACTTC. This encodes CAWSGGGETQYF.

V usage is TRBV27 and J usage is TRBJ2-1; 7 bases line up with TRBD1. Germline CDR1 MNHEY, CDR2 SMNVEV (reference sequence). The trim removed 5 bases at V and 7 bases at J, leaving 5 bases unmatched. This CDR3 is built from 13 residues. This chain's CDR3 is CASSRSTGNEQFF. The CDR3 nucleotides read TGTGCCAGCAGTAGATCGACAGGGAATGAGCAGTTCTTC.